Listed below are T cell receptor beta chains from one sample, sequenced in a study of shared clonotypes between healthy human individuals. Repertoires were generated with immunoSEQ multiplex PCR, while TCRdb's copy carries only in-frame clones and drops some. The profile shows approximately 980,000 clones, 70% to 85% of them singletons. The sample was memory CD4+ T cells sorted from blood. These receptors were taken from a man aged 18 to 35 in good health. Both conserved end residues are trimmed from each CDR3. Each record gives: D gene, J gene, V gene, CDR3 protein. The D gene is left open where the match is weak.

D gene: TRBD1; J gene: TRBJ1-5; V gene: TRBV19; CDR3 protein: ASSFPQGSYSNQPQH
D gene: NA; J gene: TRBJ2-2; V gene: TRBV4-3; CDR3 protein: ASSPTGGLNTGELF
D gene: NA; J gene: TRBJ2-4; V gene: TRBV19; CDR3 protein: ASSIADRDQY
D gene: NA; J gene: TRBJ2-3; V gene: TRBV19; CDR3 protein: ASSIISGSTDTQY
D gene: NA; J gene: TRBJ1-1; V gene: TRBV29-1; CDR3 protein: SVDRLLNTEAF
D gene: NA; J gene: TRBJ1-2; V gene: TRBV28; CDR3 protein: ASSNFLKGYT
D gene: TRBD1; J gene: TRBJ2-7; V gene: TRBV5-1; CDR3 protein: ASSLVPGGLYEQY
D gene: NA; J gene: TRBJ2-5; V gene: TRBV5-1; CDR3 protein: ASSFPGARETQY
D gene: NA; J gene: TRBJ2-7; V gene: TRBV18; CDR3 protein: ASSPKAKSEQY
D gene: NA; J gene: TRBJ1-2; V gene: TRBV6-5; CDR3 protein: ASSPRRTDDYGYT
D gene: TRBD2; J gene: TRBJ2-1; V gene: TRBV19; CDR3 protein: ASSIGRASGRDEQF
D gene: NA; J gene: TRBJ2-2; V gene: TRBV11-2; CDR3 protein: ASSGKGRNTGELF
D gene: NA; J gene: TRBJ2-1; V gene: TRBV10-3; CDR3 protein: AISSRTRDNEQF
D gene: NA; J gene: TRBJ2-4; V gene: TRBV18; CDR3 protein: ASSLDSGNIQY
D gene: TRBD2; J gene: TRBJ2-5; V gene: TRBV25-1; CDR3 protein: ASSVSGRAFETQY
D gene: NA; J gene: TRBJ1-1; V gene: TRBV2; CDR3 protein: ASSEAVNTEAF
D gene: NA; J gene: TRBJ1-1; V gene: TRBV1; CDR3 protein: TSSQGTSGLLRNTEAF
D gene: NA; J gene: TRBJ2-1; V gene: TRBV18; CDR3 protein: ASSPSGVGEQF
D gene: NA; J gene: TRBJ2-1; V gene: TRBV7-2; CDR3 protein: ASGDSYNEQF
D gene: NA; J gene: TRBJ2-7; V gene: TRBV12-5; CDR3 protein: ASGFQSYEQY
D gene: NA; J gene: TRBJ1-2; V gene: TRBV27; CDR3 protein: ASSLIEGYGYT
D gene: TRBD1; J gene: TRBJ1-5; V gene: TRBV30; CDR3 protein: AWSGENRGGQPQH
D gene: TRBD1; J gene: TRBJ1-2; V gene: TRBV5-1; CDR3 protein: ASSLETGLFGGYT
D gene: NA; J gene: TRBJ2-3; V gene: TRBV18; CDR3 protein: ASSPQEGSTDTQY
D gene: NA; J gene: TRBJ2-7; V gene: TRBV12-5; CDR3 protein: ASGLAGFEQY
D gene: NA; J gene: TRBJ2-4; V gene: TRBV4-1; CDR3 protein: ASSQDLGQGNIQY
D gene: NA; J gene: TRBJ1-5; V gene: TRBV6-5; CDR3 protein: ASSYGTTGPQH
D gene: NA; J gene: TRBJ1-2; V gene: TRBV30; CDR3 protein: AWSVRLGDFGYT
D gene: TRBD1; J gene: TRBJ1-1; V gene: TRBV29-1; CDR3 protein: SGDRGRNTEAF
D gene: TRBD1; J gene: TRBJ2-6; V gene: TRBV19; CDR3 protein: ASSRMTGVGANVLT
D gene: TRBD1; J gene: TRBJ2-7; V gene: TRBV5-1; CDR3 protein: ASSSTGGPGEQY
D gene: NA; J gene: TRBJ1-4; V gene: TRBV30; CDR3 protein: AWSVRGEKLF
D gene: TRBD1; J gene: TRBJ1-4; V gene: TRBV7-2; CDR3 protein: ASSLFRGQGANEKLF